This entry lists 4 T cell receptor beta chains sequenced from one sample in a study of control samples from healthy donors and cancer patients. Libraries were prepared by immunoSEQ multiplex PCR; TCRdb keeps only in-frame clonotypes and omits some of them. This table holds about 110,000 clones, almost 85% found once. Sequenced material: blood. These receptors were taken from a man aged 18 to 30 in good health.

The rearrangement links TRBV21-1 to TRBJ2-5; the table's D call of TRBD2 was not tested on the DNA. TRBV21-1 is reported as a pseudogene. The CDR3 is 11 amino acids. The CDR3 region is CASSKIKTQYF. The CDR3 nucleotides read TGTGCCAGCAGCAAAATAAAGACCCAGTACTTC.

V and J are TRBV6-6 and TRBJ1-3; TRBD1 aligns across 7 bases. In germline, CDR1 is MNHNY, CDR2 SVGAGI (reference sequence). CDR3 length: 13 amino acids. V was pared by 9 bases and J by 5 bases, with 7 bases of the junction left unmatched. The CDR3 sequence: CASRQGDRNTIYF. DNA of the CDR3: TGTGCCAGTCGACAGGGAGACAGAAACACCATATATTTT.

The gene calls are TRBV24-1 and TRBJ2-1; D is possibly TRBD1 (6 bases). The CDR3 length is 13 residues. Trimming stripped 3 bases from V and 9 bases from J, with 11 bases between. Germline V lookup: CDR1 KGHDR, CDR2 SFDVKD. Here the CDR3 reads CATSDLQGSEQFF. CDR3 bases: TGTGCCACCAGTGATCTGCAGGGGTCTGAGCAGTTCTTC.

The rearrangement joins TRBV18 to TRBJ1-2; perhaps TRBD1 as D (6 bases). The CDR3 covers 16 residues. V was trimmed by 0 bases and J by 2 bases, leaving 13 bases between them. Germline V gives CDR1 KGHSH, CDR2 LQKENI. CDR3 sequence (DNA): TGTGCCAGCTCACCACCGCAGGGGACGTTCAACTATGGCTACACCTTC. It codes for CASSPPQGTFNYGYTF. Variable domain in full (rest from reference TRBV18 and TRBJ1-2): NAGVMQNPRHLVRRRGQEARLRCSPMKGHSHVYWYRQLPEEGLKFMVYLQKENIIDESGMPKERFSAEFPKEGPSILRIQQVVRGDSAAYFCASSPPQGTFNYGYTFGSGTRLTVV.